The 25 T cell receptor beta chains below come from one sample, sequenced in a study of molecular identifiers for immune sequencing clone quantification. TCRdb passed the PCR reads through MiXCR, listing each CDR3 protein once. The sample records 50,000 to 65,000 distinct CDR3 sequences, under 30% being singletons. The source material was naive CD8+ T cells from blood, with Jurkat cell RNA spiked in. The subset was: FACS-sorted CD8+CD4-CCR7+CD45RA+ naive T cells. These receptors were collected from a human donor in good health. Some libraries in this study had Jurkat cell RNA spiked in.

Turning to this clonotype: A much more abundant neighbour one base away suggests this may be a read error. Here the CDR3 DNA reads TGTGCCAGCAGCACACAGGGGGCAATAGGCAAAAACATTCAGTACTTC. As protein: CASSTQGAIGKNIQYF. The chain uses TRBV3-1 and TRBJ2-4, with TRBD1 identical over 9 bases. Germline assignment: CDR1 LGHDT and CDR2 YNNKEL (reference sequence). After removal of 5 bases from V and 3 bases from J, the junction contained 8 bases not matched to a gene. This CDR3 has 16 residues.

This clonotype was detected ten times or more. As DNA, the CDR3 is TGCAGCGTTGCCATCTCGGGACTAGCGGACGAGCAGTACTTC. Translating it yields CSVAISGLADEQYF. This chain connects TRBV29-1 to TRBJ2-7; 11 positions agree with TRBD2. V was clipped by 4 bases and J by 5 bases; unmatched bases: 7. The CDR3 spans 14 residues. The germline V gene encodes CDR1 SQVTM and CDR2 ANQGSEA.

About this clonotype: One base away lies a much larger clone, so this may be a sequencing read error. This CDR3 is missing its conserved last phenylalanine or tryptophan, likely due to a read error. CDR3 sequence: CASSASTSTEAFL. For the CDR3, the DNA is TGCGCCAGCAGCGCCAGTACAAGCACTGAAGCTTTCCTT. The rearrangement links TRBV4-3 to TRBJ1-1; no firm D call. The CDR3 is 13 amino acids. The V end lost 5 bases, the J end lost 4 bases, and 11 bases lay between the germline ends. Per germline, CDR1 LGHNA and CDR2 YSLEER.

At least ten counts were recorded for this clonotype. The rearrangement uses TRBV4-3 and TRBJ2-3; D not resolved. Germline V gives CDR1 LGHNA, CDR2 YSLEER. The CDR3 consists of 14 residues. V was cut by 0 bases and J by 4 bases, with 8 bases left in between. The CDR3 DNA is TGCGCCAGCAGCCAAGAATTAGCCGCAGATACGCAGTATTTT. It encodes CASSQELAADTQYF.

This clonotype was picked up a small number of times. It may be a read error: a sequence one base away is much more abundant. The chain couples TRBV7-6 to TRBJ2-5; 7 positions agree with TRBD2. Looked up from germline, CDR1 is SGHVS and CDR2 is FNYEAQ. The CDR3 totals 16 residues. CDR3 residues: CASSFSPAGLQGTQYF. The CDR3 bases are TGTGCCAGCAGCTTTTCCCCAGCGGGATTGCAAGGGACCCAGTACTTC.

The sample holds many counts of this clonotype. The chain recombines TRBV19 with TRBJ1-1; unclear D gene. V dropped 4 bases and J dropped 5 bases, with 17 bases sitting between them. CDR1 is LNHDA, CDR2 SQIVND, per germline (reference sequence). The CDR3 totals 15 residues. The chain's CDR3 is CASSTTGLGDTEAFF. CDR3 nucleotide sequence: TGTGCCAGTAGTACGACGGGCCTTGGGGATACTGAAGCTTTCTTT.

In the case of this clonotype: A read error may explain this, as a much larger clone is one base away. The chain joins TRBV11-2 to TRBJ2-5, with unresolved D. This CDR3 spans 15 amino acids. Per germline, CDR1 SGHAT and CDR2 FQNNGV. Trimming took off 2 bases at V and 9 bases at J, with 19 bases between the two ends. This chain's CDR3 is CASSLQLGNGASQYF. CDR3 DNA sequence: TGTGCCAGCAGCTTACAATTGGGGAATGGAGCTTCCCAGTACTTC.

This clonotype was detected many times. The genes are TRBV4-3 and TRBJ1-1; D gene uncertain. This CDR3 is 13 amino acids long. V was cut by 4 bases and J by 4 bases, with 10 bases left in between. The germline gives CDR1 LGHNA, CDR2 YSLEER. The CDR3 coding sequence is TGCGCCAGCAGCCCTCCCGGTTCCACTGAAGCTTTCTTT. Amino acid sequence: CASSPPGSTEAFF.

This clonotype was counted at least ten times. The V gene is TRBV28, the J gene TRBJ1-5; tentative D call: TRBD1 (5 bases). Germline CDR1 MDHEN, CDR2 SYDVKM. This CDR3 has 15 amino acids. Trimming took off 5 bases at V and 5 bases at J, with 16 bases between the two ends. CDR3 protein: CASSPQGVVDQPQHF. The CDR3 DNA sequence: TGTGCCAGCAGTCCGCAGGGAGTAGTGGATCAGCCCCAGCATTTT.

Many counts were recorded for this clonotype. The rearrangement links TRBV11-2 to TRBJ2-6, with 14 positions matching TRBD2. The germline gives CDR1 SGHAT, CDR2 FQNNGV. V dropped 3 bases and J dropped 3; count of bases not matched to a gene: 7. The CDR3 has 19 amino acids. The CDR3 spells CASSFHSGLAGVGANVLTF. The CDR3 DNA reads TGTGCCAGCAGCTTTCATTCGGGACTAGCGGGAGTTGGGGCCAACGTCCTGACTTTC.

This clonotype appeared many times. The V call is TRBV4-1, the J call TRBJ1-5; possibly TRBD1 for D (6 bases). From germline, CDR1 is MGHRA and CDR2 YSYEKL. The germline V and J ends were trimmed by 4 bases and 6 bases, with 22 bases remaining between them. This CDR3 region has 17 residues. CDR3 coding DNA: TGCGCCAGCAGCCCGATGGGGGCGCAGGAGCTTATTCAGCCCCAGCATTTT. This translates into CASSPMGAQELIQPQHF.

This clonotype was seen more than once but under ten times. The chain uses TRBV29-1 and TRBJ2-1, with 7 nucleotides matching TRBD2. The junction had 13 bases not matched to a gene; V was cut back by 2 bases and J by 3 bases. This CDR3 comprises 17 residues. In germline, CDR1 is SQVTM, CDR2 ANQGSEA. CDR3 nucleotides: TGCAGCGTTGAAACTGGGGGAGGGTCAGGGATCTACAATGAGCAGTTCTTC. Residues: CSVETGGGSGIYNEQFF.

There are many counts of this clonotype. The chain carries TRBV29-1 and TRBJ2-7, with a tentative D call TRBD1 (6 bases). CDR1 is SQVTM and CDR2 is ANQGSEA in the germline V gene. V was cut by 3 bases and J by 2 bases, with 17 bases left in between. This CDR3 has 15 residues. CDR3 region: CSVEDDRDTTYEQYF. The DNA of the CDR3 is TGCAGCGTTGAGGACGACCGGGACACAACCTACGAGCAGTACTTC.

This clonotype showed up just a few times. CDR3 amino acids: CASRISGYTEAFF. CDR3 nucleotide sequence: TGTGCCAGTAGGATCTCAGGTTACACTGAAGCTTTCTTT. V usage is TRBV19 and J usage is TRBJ1-1; D gene unclear. V lost 6 bases to trimming and J lost 3 bases, with 11 bases between them. Germline V gene sequence: CDR1 LNHDA, CDR2 SQIVND (reference sequence). The CDR3 consists of 13 residues.

As concerns this clonotype: A much larger clone lies one base from this, so it may be a read error. The chain uses TRBV7-6 and TRBJ2-2; 7 bases agree with TRBD2. V shed 5 bases and J 7 bases; nucleotides not matched to a gene: 10. The CDR3 spans 15 residues. The germline CDR1 and CDR2 sequences are SGHVS and FNYEAQ. In DNA, the CDR3 is TGTGCCAGCAGCCCTCGACGGGGGGAAGTCGGGGAGCTGTTTTTT. This sequence encodes CASSPRRGEVGELFF. The full variable domain, rest sourced from reference TRBV7-6 and TRBJ2-2, is GAGVSQSPRYKVTKRGQDVALRCDPISGHVSLYWYRQALGQGPEFLTYFNYEAQQDKSGLPNDRFSAERPEGSISTLTIQRTEQRDSAMYRCASSPRRGEVGELFFGEGSRLTVL.

As to this clonotype: Being one base from a much bigger clone, this may be a read error. This rearrangement joins TRBV9 to TRBJ2-3, with D possibly called TRBD1 or TRBD2 (5 bases each). The CDR3 length is 16 residues. The germline CDR1 and CDR2 sequences are SGDLS and YYNGEE. CDR3 amino acids: CASSARPGTSTGTQYF. The CDR3, as DNA: TGTGCCAGCAGCGCCCGACCCGGGACGAGCACAGGTACGCAGTATTTT.

To note about this clonotype: A much more abundant neighbour one base away suggests this may be a read error. This chain connects TRBV13 to TRBJ1-3, with D uncertain. Germline CDR1 reads PRHDT; CDR2 reads FYEKMQ (reference sequence). This CDR3 has 15 amino acids. Between the trimmed V and J ends, which lost 2 bases and 4 bases, there was a span of 12 bases. CDR3 in DNA: TGTGCCAGCAGCTTAAAGGGAATAACGGGAAACACCATATATTTT. As protein: CASSLKGITGNTIYF.

This clonotype was observed many times. This chain uses TRBV7-2 with TRBJ2-7; the D is unclear. This CDR3 is built from 12 residues. Trimming left V 5 bases short and J 5 bases short, with 10 bases between. Germline V gene data show CDR1 as SGHTA and CDR2 as FQGNSA. CDR3 loop: CASSQEGDEQYF. The CDR3 coding sequence is TGTGCCAGCAGCCAGGAAGGTGACGAGCAGTACTTC.

This clonotype has a count of ten or more. DNA for the CDR3: TGCGCCAGCAGCCCTAAACCAGAGAGCTCCTATAATTCACCCCTCCACTTT. It codes for CASSPKPESSYNSPLHF. The chain uses TRBV4-1 and TRBJ1-6; D not resolved. Between the trimmed V and J ends, which lost 4 bases and 0 bases, there was a span of 13 bases. Germline V gene sequence: CDR1 MGHRA, CDR2 YSYEKL. The CDR3 length is 17 residues.

Points on this clonotype: This may be a read error: a much more frequent sequence differs by one nucleotide. This chain links TRBV6-2 or TRBV6-3 with TRBJ2-7; D is undetermined. Germline CDR1 MNHEY, CDR2 SVGEGT. The CDR3 spans 13 residues. CDR3 amino acids: CASSYSGRNERYF. DNA for the CDR3: TGTGCCAGCAGTTACTCAGGGCGGAACGAGCGGTACTTC.

On this clonotype itself: Possible read error: a much larger clone is one base away. The CDR3 carries no conserved terminal phenylalanine or tryptophan, so it likely arises from a read error. The J gene is TRBJ2-6, the V gene TRBV29-1; D gene unclear. In germline, CDR1 is SQVTM, CDR2 ANQGSEA. The CDR3 consists of 16 residues. The V end lost 2 bases, the J end lost 0 bases, and 11 bases lay between the germline ends. The CDR3 nucleotides are TGCAGCGTTGAACTTCGGGCGATCTCTGGGGCCAACGTCCTGACTGTC. This gives the protein CSVELRAISGANVLTV.

This chain joins TRBV5-1 and TRBJ1-1; TRBD1 matches at 7 bases. The V gene end was trimmed by 4 bases and the J gene end by 4 bases; junction bases not matched to a gene: 13. Per the germline V gene, CDR1 is SGHRS and CDR2 is YFSETQ. The CDR3 extends over 16 amino acids. In nucleotides, the CDR3 is TGCGCCAGCAGCCTCCGACAGGGTATGGGTGCCACTGAAGCTTTCTTT. Protein: CASSLRQGMGATEAFF.

This clonotype was counted only a few times. V and J are TRBV2 and TRBJ2-2, with D uncertain. The ends were cut back, 6 bases at V and 4 bases at J, with 12 bases in the middle. Looked up from germline, CDR1 is SNHLY and CDR2 is FYNNEI. The CDR3 is 14 residues long. The CDR3 DNA is TGTGCCAGCAGACCCGACACGAGCACCGGGGAGCTGTTTTTT. As protein: CASRPDTSTGELFF. Together with reference TRBV2 and TRBJ2-2, the CDR3 gives the full variable domain: EPEVTQTPSHQVTQMGQEVILRCVPISNHLYFYWYRQILGQKVEFLVSFYNNEISEKSEIFDDQFSVERPDGSNFTLKIRSTKLEDSAMYFCASRPDTSTGELFFGEGSRLTVL.

This clonotype was seen at least ten times. V gene TRBV29-1 combines with J gene TRBJ1-1; D may be TRBD1 (6 bases). This CDR3 spans 16 amino acids. CDR1 and CDR2 from the germline V gene are SQVTM and ANQGSEA. V lost 2 bases and J lost 2, with 18 bases in between. In nucleotides, the CDR3 is TGCAGCGTTGAAACCCTCCGGGGGCGAGAAAACACTGAAGCTTTCTTT. Translation: CSVETLRGRENTEAFF.

This clonotype was counted many times. The chain is built from TRBV11-2 and TRBJ2-3; the D call may be TRBD1 or TRBD2 (5 bases each). The germline V gene has CDR1 SGHAT and CDR2 FQNNGV. V lost 5 bases, J lost 5 bases, and 11 bases lay in between. The length of the CDR3 is 13 residues. CDR3 loop: CASSAGTVDTQYF. The CDR3 DNA follows: TGTGCCAGCAGCGCCGGGACCGTAGATACGCAGTATTTT.